Following are 23 T cell receptor beta chains from one sample sequenced in a study of cytomegalovirus exposure and HLA in healthy donors. The PCR ran on 60 Vbeta and 13 Jbeta primers. The protocol was immunoSEQ multiplex PCR, while the TCRdb copy is restricted to in-frame clones and leaves out a portion. Here the sample spans 170,000 or so clones, roughly 80% being singletons. The sample taken for sequencing was PBMCs. The receptors come from a young woman in good health and CMV-seronegative.

The V gene is TRBV6-5, the J gene TRBJ1-1; D gene unclear. Deletions cut 0 bases from V and 7 bases from J, with 9 bases between. The CDR3 is 13 amino acids. From germline, CDR1 is MNHEY and CDR2 SVGAGI. The CDR3 coding sequence is TGTGCCAGCAGTTACTCGAGACACGGTGAAGCTTTCTTT. Protein: CASSYSRHGEAFF.

As to this clone: The same CDR3 also results from other DNA sequences found in this sample. This sequence joins TRBV19 and TRBJ2-7; 7 positions match TRBD2. Germline CDR1 is LNHDA and CDR2 is SQIVND (reference sequence). This CDR3 contains 13 residues. The J segment lost 4 bases and the V segment lost 0 bases, leaving 0 bases of the junction unmatched. This CDR3 is CASSIEAGYEQYF. Written as DNA, the CDR3 is TGTGCCAGTAGTATAGAAGCGGGATACGAGCAGTACTTC. Complete variable domain (other parts from reference TRBV19 and TRBJ2-7): DGGITQSPKYLFRKEGQNVTLSCEQNLNHDAMYWYRQDPGQGLRLIYYSQIVNDFQKGDIAEGYSVSREKKESFPLTVTSAQKNPTAFYLCASSIEAGYEQYFGPGTRLTVT.

This chain connects TRBV28 to TRBJ1-1; no clear D gene. CDR3 length: 13 amino acids. V was clipped by 11 bases and J by 5 bases, with 18 bases between them. Per the germline V gene, CDR1 is MDHEN and CDR2 is SYDVKM. DNA for the CDR3: TGTGCCTGCGGGCGGGGTGTACCAACTGAAGCTTTCTTT. Protein product: CACGRGVPTEAFF.

V gene TRBV15 combines with J gene TRBJ2-1, with 11 positions matching TRBD2. V shed 2 bases and J 2 bases; nucleotides not matched to a gene: 5. The CDR3 is 17 residues long. Germline CDR1 is LNHNV and CDR2 is YYDKDF (reference sequence). The CDR3 region is CATSRTGTSGTYNEQFF. For the CDR3, the DNA is TGTGCCACCAGCAGAACCGGGACTAGCGGCACCTACAATGAGCAGTTCTTC.

The genes are TRBV7-8 and TRBJ2-3, with TRBD2 matching 16 bases. Germline trimming cut 5 bases from V and 6 bases from J; bases unmatched to any gene: 8. The germline V gene has CDR1 SGHVS and CDR2 FQNEAQ. This CDR3 is built from 17 residues. The CDR3, as DNA: TGTGCCAGCAGCCCGGGGACTAGCGGGGGGGCCCCGGATACGCAGTATTTT. It is translated as CASSPGTSGGAPDTQYF. Using reference TRBV7-8 and TRBJ2-3 for the parts outside the CDR3, the full variable domain is GAGVSQSPRYKVAKRGQDVALRCDPISGHVSLFWYQQALGQGPEFLTYFQNEAQLDKSGLPSDRFFAERPEGSVSTLKIQRTQQEDSAVYLCASSPGTSGGAPDTQYFGPGTRLTVL.

V is TRBV15 and J is TRBJ1-3; possibly TRBD1 for D (6 bases). Germline CDR1 LNHNV, CDR2 YYDKDF (reference sequence). Trimming took 6 bases from V and 1 from J, leaving 13 bases between them. This CDR3 has 15 amino acids. CDR3 amino acids: CATSGQPQSGNTIYF. Written as DNA, the CDR3 is TGTGCCACCAGTGGACAGCCCCAATCTGGAAACACCATATATTTT.

The chain is built from TRBV7-9 and TRBJ2-3; D perhaps matches TRBD1 (6 bases). This CDR3 spans 14 amino acids. Germline V gene data show CDR1 as SEHNR and CDR2 as FQNEAQ (reference sequence). V lost 2 bases and J lost 6, with 12 bases in between. Written as DNA, the CDR3 is TGTGCCAGCAGCTTACCAGGACAGCGCGATACGCAGTATTTT. Its translation is CASSLPGQRDTQYF.

The sample holds a few counts of this clone. J is TRBJ2-1 and V is TRBV9, with 13 positions matching TRBD2. The CDR3 has 15 amino acids. Germline-derived CDR1 and CDR2 are SGDLS and YYNGEE. Germline trimming cut 4 bases from V and 8 bases from J; bases unmatched to any gene: 6. CDR3 residues: CASSPGLAGEDEQFF. CDR3 nucleotide sequence: TGTGCCAGCAGCCCTGGACTAGCGGGGGAGGATGAGCAGTTCTTC.

The genes are TRBV4-2 and TRBJ1-2, with 7 bases fitting TRBD1. Looked up from germline, CDR1 is LGHNA and CDR2 is YNFKEQ. This CDR3 region has 16 residues. With 2 bases clipped from V and 4 bases from J, the junction kept 10 bases outside the gene matches. The CDR3 DNA is TGTGCCAGCAGCCAAACGACAGGGTATGATGGCTATGGCTACACCTTC. Its protein is CASSQTTGYDGYGYTF.

The J gene is TRBJ1-5, the V gene TRBV5-5; 8 bases agree with TRBD1. The CDR3 consists of 16 residues. The V gene end was trimmed by 4 bases and the J gene end by 2 bases; junction bases not matched to a gene: 8. Looked up from germline, CDR1 is SGHKS and CDR2 is YYEKEE (reference sequence). Written as DNA, the CDR3 is TGTGCCAGCAGCGCGGGACAGGTGGGACGCAATCAGCCCCAGCATTTT. It codes for CASSAGQVGRNQPQHF.

The rearrangement links TRBV19 to TRBJ2-7; D is undetermined. The CDR3 has 12 amino acids. Between the trimmed V and J ends, which lost 3 bases and 2 bases, there was a span of 5 bases. The germline V gene has CDR1 LNHDA and CDR2 SQIVND (reference sequence). Here the CDR3 reads CASSMRPYEQYF. In DNA, the CDR3 is TGTGCCAGTAGTATGCGGCCCTACGAGCAGTACTTC. Filled out from reference TRBV19 and TRBJ2-7, the complete variable domain reads DGGITQSPKYLFRKEGQNVTLSCEQNLNHDAMYWYRQDPGQGLRLIYYSQIVNDFQKGDIAEGYSVSREKKESFPLTVTSAQKNPTAFYLCASSMRPYEQYFGPGTRLTVT.

This chain links TRBV18 with TRBJ2-6, with 8 bases aligning to TRBD1. V trimming: 3 bases; J trimming: 0 bases; junction bases outside the gene matches: 4. The CDR3 runs to 17 residues. Looked up from germline, CDR1 is KGHSH and CDR2 is LQKENI. CDR3 sequence: CASSPTGANSGANVLTF. In DNA form, the CDR3 reads TGTGCCAGCTCACCGACAGGGGCCAACTCTGGGGCCAACGTCCTGACTTTC.

The chain has TRBV19 and TRBJ2-3; 9 bases are shared with TRBD1. CDR3 length: 16 residues. The germline V gene has CDR1 LNHDA and CDR2 SQIVND (reference sequence). The trim removed 4 bases at V and 4 bases at J, leaving 9 bases unmatched. The CDR3: CASSRWGQGNADTQYF. The CDR3 nucleotides are TGTGCCAGTAGTAGATGGGGACAGGGAAATGCAGATACGCAGTATTTT.

This clone was seen only a few times. Mismatch with germline at one junction end may stem from a read error. The rearrangement joins TRBV7-7 to TRBJ2-7, with a possible D match to TRBD1 (6 bases). The germline gives CDR1 SSHAT, CDR2 FNYEAQ (reference sequence). The CDR3 sequence is 13 residues long. The CDR3 protein is CASSATGTYEQYF. The CDR3 DNA follows: TGTGCTAGCAGCGCGACAGGTACCTACGAGCAGTACTTC. The full variable domain, completed using reference TRBV7-7 and TRBJ2-7, is GAGVSQSPRYKVTKRGQDVTLRCDPISSHATLYWYQQALGQGPEFLTYFNYEAQPDKSGLPSDRFSAERPEGSISTLTIQRTEQRDSAMYRCASSATGTYEQYFGPGTRLTVT.

The rearrangement uses TRBV6-6 and TRBJ1-2; TRBD1 matches at 7 bases. The germline CDR1 and CDR2 sequences are MNHNY and SVGAGI (reference sequence). The CDR3 is 13 amino acids. Germline trimming cut 5 bases from V and 4 bases from J; bases unmatched to any gene: 4. CDR3 amino acids: CASSPDRIYGYTF. CDR3 coding DNA: TGTGCCAGCAGTCCGGACAGGATCTATGGCTACACCTTC.

The chain employs TRBV5-6 and TRBJ2-5, with D perhaps matching TRBD2 (5 bases). Trimming shortened V by 5 bases and J by 2 bases, and 10 bases separated the two germline ends. Germline V gene sequence: CDR1 SGHDT, CDR2 YYEEEE. The CDR3 is 13 amino acids. Here the CDR3 DNA reads TGTGCCAGCAGAACTAGGGAGCAAGAGACCCAGTACTTC. This gives the protein CASRTREQETQYF.

The gene calls are TRBV4-1 and TRBJ2-7, with TRBD1 identical over 7 bases. Losses at the gene ends were 2 bases for V and 3 bases for J; bases not matched to a gene: 16. CDR1 MGHRA and CDR2 YSYEKL come from the germline V gene. This CDR3 has 18 residues. The CDR3 region is CASSQKLPQGSRFYEQYF. In nucleotides, the CDR3 is TGCGCCAGCAGCCAAAAGTTGCCACAGGGGTCGCGGTTCTACGAGCAGTACTTC.

The chain couples TRBV2 to TRBJ1-1; D is ambiguous. The V gene lost 4 bases and the J gene lost 1 base, with 7 bases spanning the gap. The germline CDR1 and CDR2 sequences are SNHLY and FYNNEI. The length of the CDR3 is 13 residues. CDR3 region: CASSVTRNTEAFF. CDR3 bases: TGTGCCAGCAGTGTTACGAGGAACACTGAAGCTTTCTTT.

The chain couples TRBV7-9 to TRBJ2-7, with 7 bases matching TRBD2. Germline CDR1 SEHNR, CDR2 FQNEAQ (reference sequence). Germline trimming cut 2 bases from V and 3 bases from J; bases unmatched to any gene: 1. The CDR3 is 13 residues long. CDR3 bases: TGTGCCAGCAGCTTATCGGGAGGCTACGAGCAGTACTTC. It codes for CASSLSGGYEQYF.

The count of this clone is one. The chain employs TRBV5-8 and TRBJ1-1; TRBD1 is a possible D gene (6 bases). The germline V gene has CDR1 SGHTS and CDR2 YDEGEE. Trimming removed 4 bases from V and 1 base from J, with 14 bases in between. CDR3 size: 15 residues. The CDR3 loop reads CASSLSGQPNTEAFF. DNA of the CDR3: TGTGCCAGCAGCCTCAGTGGACAGCCGAACACTGAAGCTTTCTTT.

The genes are TRBV2 and TRBJ2-7; 10 bases line up with TRBD2. This CDR3 spans 18 amino acids. Losses at the gene ends were 6 bases for V and 1 base for J; bases not matched to a gene: 15. CDR1 SNHLY and CDR2 FYNNEI come from the germline V gene. CDR3 region: CASRGGTSELIRSYEQYF. CDR3 DNA sequence: TGTGCCAGCAGAGGTGGGACTAGCGAATTGATTAGGTCCTACGAGCAGTACTTC.

The chain links TRBV5-1 to TRBJ2-5, with 13 bases aligning to TRBD2. The J call is doubtful: the DNA matches TRBJ2-7 better. Germline CDR1 SGHRS, CDR2 YFSETQ. The CDR3 is 16 amino acids. CDR3 sequence (DNA): TGCGCCAGCAGCTCACTAGCGGGGGGGCCGTTCGTCGAGCAGTACTTC. The encoded protein is CASSSLAGGPFVEQYF.

The chain joins TRBV27 to TRBJ2-6, with 9 bases matching TRBD1. V lost 5 bases, J lost 0 bases, and 5 bases stayed unmatched. This CDR3 has 17 residues. The germline gives CDR1 MNHEY, CDR2 SMNVEV (reference sequence). The CDR3 DNA follows: TGTGCCAGCAGTCCGGGACAGGGCTACTCTGGGGCCAACGTCCTGACTTTC. Protein: CASSPGQGYSGANVLTF.